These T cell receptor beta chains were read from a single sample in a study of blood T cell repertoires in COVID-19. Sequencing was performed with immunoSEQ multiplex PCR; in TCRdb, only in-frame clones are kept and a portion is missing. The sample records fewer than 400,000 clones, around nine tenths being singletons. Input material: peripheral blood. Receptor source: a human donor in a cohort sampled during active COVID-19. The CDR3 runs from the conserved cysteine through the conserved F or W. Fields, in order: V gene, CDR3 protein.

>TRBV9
CASSVSGEGGELFF
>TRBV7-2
CASSMTVAMNTEAFF
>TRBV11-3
CASGLMDREQYF
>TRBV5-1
CASSSRDSEEAFF
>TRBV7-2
CASSLTADRNSQYF
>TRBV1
CTSITGGRVYEQYF
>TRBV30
CAWSALTGLRTEAFF
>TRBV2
CASRYSLAGVTNEQFF
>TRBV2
CASIAGAGDTQYF
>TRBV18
CASSPGGMDNEQFF
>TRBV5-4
CASSLTVGLAGASSYNEQFF
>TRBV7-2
CASSLAGGTSPRGRQFF